The 21 T cell receptor beta chains given below trace back to one sample, sequenced in a study of human CD8 memory T cell subsets. A UMI-labeled 5' RACE approach was the method that produced the TCR beta libraries. TCRdb reanalyzed the 5' RACE reads, giving one entry per CDR3 protein sequence and no DNA. This listing includes 9,500 to 12,000 distinct CDR3 sequences. Classification as TPEX applied to CCR7+ PD-1+ TIGIT+ early memory CD8+ T cells bearing exhausted-like traits. Sequencing was carried out using CD8+ T cells from PBMCs. The source of these receptors is a human donor in good health.

This clonotype is labeled medium-sized (0.01 to 0.1%) based on frequency. The CDR3 is CSVETNTEAFF. The chain couples TRBV29-1 to TRBJ1-1. Germline V gene data show CDR1 as SQVTM and CDR2 as ANQGSEA. The CDR3 is made up of 11 amino acids.

The genes are TRBV7-6 and TRBJ2-7; TCRdb calls TRBD2, which cannot be checked without DNA. The germline CDR1 and CDR2 sequences are SGHVS and FNYEAQ. This CDR3 region has 14 residues. The CDR3 loop reads CASSPGLHSYEQYF.

This sequence joins TRBV11-2 and TRBJ1-2; absent DNA, TCRdb's TRBD1 call cannot be checked. The V gene's germline CDR1 is SGHAT and CDR2 FQNNGV. The CDR3 loop spans 16 amino acids. CDR3 in amino acids: CASSLSGAALENGYTF.

The J gene is TRBJ2-2, the V gene TRBV30; as DNA is missing, the TRBD1 call by TCRdb cannot be tested. CDR3 length: 16 residues. The germline V gene encodes CDR1 GTSNPN and CDR2 SVGIG (reference sequence). This CDR3 reads CAWSGRQQGNTGELFF.

The chain recombines TRBV28 with TRBJ1-4. The CDR3 sequence is 15 residues long. Germline V gene lookup returns CDR1 MDHEN and CDR2 SYDVKM. Here the CDR3 reads CASSFDSGSSEKLFF.

The rearrangement uses TRBV4-2 and TRBJ2-7. The CDR3 consists of 13 residues. The V gene's germline CDR1 is LGHNA and CDR2 YNFKEQ. This CDR3 reads CASSQVESYEQYF.

This chain's CDR3 is CASSLNYGAYEQYF. The chain joins TRBV11-2 to TRBJ2-7; as DNA is missing, the TRBD2 call by TCRdb cannot be tested. Per the germline V gene, CDR1 is SGHAT and CDR2 is FQNNGV. This CDR3 spans 14 amino acids.

V gene TRBV15 combines with J gene TRBJ1-5; TCRdb names TRBD1, which stays unverified in the absence of DNA. Looked up from germline, CDR1 is LNHNV and CDR2 is YYDKDF (reference sequence). The CDR3 is 14 amino acids. CDR3 residues: CASGTGYSNQPQHF.

The chain uses TRBV24-1 and TRBJ2-2. This CDR3 has 12 residues. The germline V gene has CDR1 KGHDR and CDR2 SFDVKD. CDR3: CATSDFTGELFF.

Its frequency marks this clonotype as medium-sized. The J gene is TRBJ2-3, the V gene TRBV29-1; the D gene TCRdb calls, TRBD1, cannot be checked with no DNA. The CDR3 covers 14 residues. The germline CDR1 and CDR2 sequences are SQVTM and ANQGSEA. This chain's CDR3 is CSVEGARDPDTQYF.

The V gene is TRBV7-3, the J gene TRBJ2-7. Germline loops: CDR1 SGHTA, CDR2 FQGTGA. CDR3 length: 13 residues. This CDR3 is CASSLHLSYEQYF.

The genes are TRBV3-1 and TRBJ1-2; TCRdb names TRBD1, which stays unverified in the absence of DNA. Germline V gives CDR1 LGHDT, CDR2 YNNKEL (reference sequence). CDR3 length: 18 amino acids. CDR3: CASSQEQWQGAINYGYTF.

The chain employs TRBV2 and TRBJ2-3. CDR3 length equals 13 residues. Germline assignment: CDR1 SNHLY and CDR2 FYNNEI. The CDR3 region is CASSYFITDTQYF.

The chain carries TRBV6-5 and TRBJ2-1; lacking DNA, the TRBD2 call made by TCRdb goes unchecked. Germline CDR1 and CDR2: MNHEY and SVGAGI. CDR3 size: 17 residues. The CDR3 protein is CASSYGAGVMVDNEQFF.

The V call is TRBV28, the J call TRBJ2-7; as DNA is missing, the TRBD2 call by TCRdb cannot be tested. The CDR3 runs 14 residues. CDR1 and CDR2 from the germline V gene are MDHEN and SYDVKM. The CDR3 region is CATRSLAVSYEQYF.

The chain uses TRBV12-3 or TRBV12-4 and TRBJ2-1; the TCRdb D gene call, TRBD2, has no DNA to confirm it. This CDR3 spans 15 amino acids. CDR3 loop: CASSSGTSGPNEQFF.

This clonotype is deemed medium-sized by its frequency. V gene TRBV7-9 combines with J gene TRBJ2-7; TCRdb's D gene call, TRBD2, goes unchecked for lack of DNA. Germline V gene data show CDR1 as SEHNR and CDR2 as FQNEAQ (reference sequence). The CDR3 length is 13 residues. CDR3 sequence reads: CASSPGTMYEQYF. The full variable domain, its missing parts supplied by reference TRBV7-9 and TRBJ2-7, is DTGVSQNPRHKITKRGQNVTFRCDPISEHNRLYWYRQTLGQGPEFLTYFQNEAQLEKSRLLSDRFSAERPKGSFSTLEIQRTEQGDSAMYLCASSPGTMYEQYFGPGTRLTVT.

The chain links TRBV10-2 to TRBJ2-7; TCRdb returns TRBD1, unconfirmable since there is no DNA. This CDR3 has 15 amino acids. CDR1 and CDR2 (germline): WSHSY, SAAADI. This chain's CDR3 is CASSHTRSPLGEQYF.

This clonotype is deemed large by its frequency. The chain is built from TRBV10-2 and TRBJ2-7; no DNA is available, so the TRBD1 call from TCRdb remains unchecked. This CDR3 region has 14 residues. The germline gives CDR1 WSHSY, CDR2 SAAADI. CDR3 in amino acids: CASSVQAARDEQYF.

This CDR3 is CATSVLHPGDRGYNEQFF. The genes are TRBV24-1 and TRBJ2-1; TCRdb picks TRBD1, but there is no DNA to check that call. This CDR3 is 18 amino acids long. The germline CDR1 and CDR2 sequences are KGHDR and SFDVKD.

Considering frequency, this clonotype is medium-sized (0.01 to 0.1%). V usage is TRBV7-9 and J usage is TRBJ1-2; with no DNA, the TCRdb D assignment of TRBD1 cannot be verified. The CDR3 has 16 residues. CDR1 and CDR2 (germline): SEHNR, FQNEAQ (reference sequence). CDR3 loop: CASSPGETVSLYGYTF. Together with reference TRBV7-9 and TRBJ1-2, the CDR3 gives the full variable domain: DTGVSQNPRHKITKRGQNVTFRCDPISEHNRLYWYRQTLGQGPEFLTYFQNEAQLEKSRLLSDRFSAERPKGSFSTLEIQRTEQGDSAMYLCASSPGETVSLYGYTFGSGTRLTVV.